Each of the 7 T cell receptor beta chains below was sequenced from the same sample in a study of CD4 T cell repertoires in COVID-19 (dated by TCRdb to the early 2020s). Reading the label with the study, this specimen's time point is: sample from a COVID-19-recovered individual after infection. Library generation was performed with the immunoSEQ multiplex PCR assay. TCRdb mirrors the immuneACCESS table, restricted to in-frame sequences. Some clones are absent from its copies; in checked studies, under half trace to an unresolved V gene, and the reason for the others is unknown. This sample comprises some 71,000 clones, about four fifths of them detected only once. The ten largest clones take up about 0.5% of the sample. The specimen comprised CD4+ T cells from peripheral blood, sampled after recovery from COVID-19. The receptors here all came from a human donor who had COVID-19.

This sequence joins TRBV7-2 and TRBJ2-7; TRBD2 is a possible D gene (6 bases). CDR3 length: 14 amino acids. With 6 bases removed from V and 7 bases from J, the gap between germline ends came to 19 bases. Germline V gene data show CDR1 as SGHTA and CDR2 as FQGNSA. The CDR3 loop reads CASRKGLAAEEQYF. The CDR3, as DNA: TGTGCCAGCAGGAAAGGATTAGCGGCAGAAGAGCAGTACTTC.

The chain has TRBV14 and TRBJ2-3, with 8 bases aligning to TRBD1. In germline, CDR1 is SGHDN, CDR2 FVKESK. V trimming: 5 bases; J trimming: 5 bases; junction bases outside the gene matches: 9. The CDR3 contains 15 residues. DNA for the CDR3: TGTGCCAGCAGCTCCGATTGGACAGGGAAAGATACGCAGTATTTT. Its protein product is CASSSDWTGKDTQYF.

The genes are TRBV27 and TRBJ2-5; 7 bases align to TRBD1. Trimming took 6 bases from V and 7 from J; bases not matched to a gene: 8. The CDR3 is 13 amino acids. Germline V gene lookup returns CDR1 MNHEY and CDR2 SMNVEV (reference sequence). CDR3 sequence reads: CASRSTGRRTQYF. The CDR3 nucleotides are TGTGCCAGCAGGTCGACAGGGCGTCGGACCCAGTACTTC.

V and J are TRBV5-6 and TRBJ1-2, with D hard to call. The V and J ends lost 0 bases and 4 bases respectively, with 10 bases between them. The CDR3 is 14 amino acids. CDR1 is SGHDT, CDR2 YYEEEE, per germline. In DNA form, the CDR3 reads TGTGCCAGCAGCTTGGGAGAGGCGCGCTATGGCTACACCTTC. It codes for CASSLGEARYGYTF.

This chain uses TRBV3-1 (or the pseudogene TRBV3-2) with TRBJ2-7; D unresolved. Germline loops: CDR1 LGHDT, CDR2 YNNKEL (reference sequence). CDR3 size: 12 residues. The germline V and J ends were trimmed by 4 bases and 0 bases, with 4 bases remaining between them. For the CDR3, the DNA is TGTGCCAGCAGCCTCTACTCCTACGAGCAGTACTTC. Residues: CASSLYSYEQYF.

In this sample, this clone turned up a few times. The chain has TRBV4-2 and TRBJ2-2, with 9 bases fitting TRBD2. Germline CDR1 LGHNA, CDR2 YNFKEQ. V was clipped by 3 bases and J by 0 bases; unmatched bases: 5. CDR3 size: 17 residues. The CDR3 bases are TGTGCCAGCAGCCATAGCGGGAGAGGAACGAACACCGGGGAGCTGTTTTTT. This sequence encodes CASSHSGRGTNTGELFF.

V usage is TRBV2 and J usage is TRBJ2-7, with TRBD1 matching 7 bases. V shed 7 bases, J shed 10 bases, and the junction held 7 bases outside the gene matches. From germline, CDR1 is SNHLY and CDR2 FYNNEI. The CDR3 length is 11 residues. In DNA, the CDR3 is TGTGCCAGCACCCCGGACAGGCCCCAGTACTTC. Translating it yields CASTPDRPQYF.